Each of the 9 T cell receptor beta chains below was sequenced from the same sample in a study of blood T cell repertoires in COVID-19. Method: immunoSEQ multiplex PCR; TCRdb's copy keeps in-frame clones and lacks some. The table has around 310,000 clones, approximately 92% seen once. Sequencing was performed on peripheral blood. These receptors were collected from a woman aged 25-40 years with COVID-19, enrolled during active disease.

The rearrangement joins TRBV3-1 (or the pseudogene TRBV3-2) to TRBJ2-7; the D is unclear. Germline-derived CDR1 and CDR2 are LGHDT and YNNKEL (reference sequence). CDR3 size: 13 residues. V lost 2 bases and J 2 bases, leaving 7 bases between the germline ends. Here the CDR3 DNA reads TGTGCCAGCAGCCAACAGGTTACCTACGAGCAGTACTTC. Its protein is CASSQQVTYEQYF.

This chain uses TRBV7-6 with TRBJ1-3; D is unresolved. With 4 bases removed from V and 0 bases from J, the gap between germline ends came to 4 bases. The germline gives CDR1 SGHVS, CDR2 FNYEAQ. This CDR3 region has 13 residues. The CDR3 loop reads CASSSSSGNTIYF. The CDR3 bases are TGTGCCAGCAGCTCTTCCTCTGGAAACACCATATATTTT.

V usage is TRBV19 and J usage is TRBJ2-7; possibly TRBD1 for D (5 bases). CDR3 length: 15 residues. The germline V gene encodes CDR1 LNHDA and CDR2 SQIVND (reference sequence). Deletions cut 7 bases from V and 4 bases from J, with 20 bases between. The CDR3, as DNA: TGTGCCAGTACCCCGCAGGGAACAGGAGAGTACGAGCAGTACTTC. This translates into CASTPQGTGEYEQYF.

The gene calls are TRBV15 and TRBJ2-7; D not certain. V was shortened by 3 bases and J by 4 bases, with 10 bases between the two germline ends. From germline, CDR1 is LNHNV and CDR2 YYDKDF (reference sequence). The CDR3 has 13 residues. The CDR3, as DNA: TGTGCCACCAGCAGCGGAGTTACTTACGAGCAGTACTTC. Translation: CATSSGVTYEQYF.

V usage is TRBV27 and J usage is TRBJ1-4; a possible D gene is TRBD1 (6 bases). The CDR3 covers 14 residues. The V end was cut by 6 bases, the J end by 5 bases, with 13 bases between. Looked up from germline, CDR1 is MNHEY and CDR2 is SMNVEV (reference sequence). The CDR3: CASRLQGANEKLFF. CDR3 in DNA: TGTGCCAGCAGATTACAGGGCGCAAATGAAAAACTGTTTTTT. Supplemented by reference TRBV27 and TRBJ1-4, the full variable domain reads EAQVTQNPRYLITVTGKKLTVTCSQNMNHEYMSWYRQDPGLGLRQIYYSMNVEVTDKGDVPEGYKVSRKEKRNFPLILESPSPNQTSLYFCASRLQGANEKLFFGSGTQLSVL.

The rearrangement joins TRBV18 to TRBJ1-5; D may be TRBD1 (6 bases). Between the trimmed V and J ends, which lost 4 bases and 1 base, there was a span of 17 bases. This CDR3 spans 17 amino acids. Germline lookup yields CDR1 KGHSH and CDR2 LQKENI. CDR3 bases: TGTGCCAGCTCACTTAAACAGGGACCCCTCAGCAATCAGCCCCAGCATTTT. As protein: CASSLKQGPLSNQPQHF.

This clone appeared a single time. The CDR3 region has the DNA TGTGCCATCAGTGGACCCCGGACAGATAACACTGAAGCTTTCTTT. Protein product: CAISGPRTDNTEAFF. The rearrangement uses TRBV10-3 and TRBJ1-1, with a tentative D call TRBD1 (6 bases). V lost 4 bases and J lost 2, with 14 bases in between. This CDR3 has 15 residues. Germline V lookup: CDR1 ENHRY, CDR2 SYGVKD.

The rearrangement joins TRBV10-3 to TRBJ2-3; 9 bases line up with TRBD2. Germline CDR1 ENHRY, CDR2 SYGVKD. This CDR3 contains 14 residues. Germline trimming cut 4 bases from V and 1 base from J; bases unmatched to any gene: 0. The CDR3 bases are TGTGCCATCAGTGGGACTAGCGGCACAGATACGCAGTATTTT. Its protein product is CAISGTSGTDTQYF.

The chain recombines TRBV11-1 with TRBJ2-7; 12 nucleotides agree with TRBD2. The CDR3 consists of 15 residues. Germline CDR1 SGHAT, CDR2 FQDESV (reference sequence). The J segment lost 6 bases and the V segment lost 7 bases, leaving 10 bases of the junction unmatched. CDR3 coding DNA: TGTGCCAGCACCCTGGGAACTAGCGGGAGGATCGAGCAGTACTTC. The encoded protein is CASTLGTSGRIEQYF. Based on the CDR3 plus reference TRBV11-1 and TRBJ2-7, the full variable domain is EAEVAQSPRYKITEKSQAVAFWCDPISGHATLYWYRQILGQGPELLVQFQDESVVDDSQLPKDRFSAERLKGVDSTLKIQPAELGDSAMYLCASTLGTSGRIEQYFGPGTRLTVT.